The rows below give T cell receptor beta chains drawn from one sample of a study of T cell repertoires and HLA-DP antigens. No antigen has been identified for these receptors. Profiling relied on immunoSEQ multiplex PCR, and the TCRdb table lists in-frame clones only, not all of them. The sample lists about 110,000 clones; over 90% were seen once. Source material: CD4+ T cells from PBMCs. Receptor source: a woman between 18 and 29 years old in good health and CMV-seronegative. CDR3s include the opening cysteine and the closing phenylalanine or tryptophan. The order of the fields is D gene, clone size, V gene, J gene, CDR3 DNA, CDR3 protein. D genes are given only for firm matches. Expanded clones get a size class; other rows say once, few or many, or leave the size out.

D gene: .
clone size: .
V gene: TRBV5-4
J gene: TRBJ2-3
CDR3 DNA: TGTGCCAGCAGCGGAAGAACAGATACGCAGTATTTT
CDR3 protein: CASSGRTDTQYF

D gene: TRBD2
clone size: .
V gene: TRBV6-5
J gene: TRBJ2-5
CDR3 DNA: TGTGCCAGCAGTTTACTTCGGACTAGCGCGGGCACGGCCCAGTACTTC
CDR3 protein: CASSLLRTSAGTAQYF

D gene: .
clone size: once
V gene: TRBV5-8
J gene: TRBJ1-5
CDR3 DNA: TGTGCCAGCAGCTTCGACAGTGGCGTCAATCAGCCCCAGCATTTT
CDR3 protein: CASSFDSGVNQPQHF

D gene: .
clone size: .
V gene: TRBV7-2
J gene: TRBJ1-2
CDR3 DNA: TGTGCCAGCAGCTTAAGCCCGACTGGCTATGGCTACACCTTC
CDR3 protein: CASSLSPTGYGYTF

D gene: .
clone size: .
V gene: TRBV7-9
J gene: TRBJ2-7
CDR3 DNA: TGTGCCAGCAGCTCGAATCGTGGGGTAATAGTTTACGAGCAGTACTTC
CDR3 protein: CASSSNRGVIVYEQYF

D gene: .
clone size: .
V gene: TRBV6-1
J gene: TRBJ1-4
CDR3 DNA: TGTGCCAGCAGTGAACCCAGGCGTGGTGAAAAACTGTTTTTT
CDR3 protein: CASSEPRRGEKLFF

D gene: TRBD2
clone size: .
V gene: TRBV2
J gene: TRBJ2-1
CDR3 DNA: TGTGCCAGCAGGACTAGCGCGCGGAATGAGCAGTTCTTC
CDR3 protein: CASRTSARNEQFF

D gene: TRBD1
clone size: few
V gene: TRBV28
J gene: TRBJ1-4
CDR3 DNA: TGTGCCAGCAGTGGTGGGGACAGGGGGCTGGTTCTGTTTTTT
CDR3 protein: CASSGGDRGLVLFF

D gene: .
clone size: .
V gene: TRBV11-2
J gene: TRBJ2-7
CDR3 DNA: TGTGCCAGCAGCGTTCCGGGACTCCGATCGGTGCACGAGCAGTACTTC
CDR3 protein: CASSVPGLRSVHEQYF

D gene: TRBD1
clone size: .
V gene: TRBV19
J gene: TRBJ1-5
CDR3 DNA: TGTGCCAGTAGTAGACCACAGGGGAGAAGCAATCAGCCCCAGCATTTT
CDR3 protein: CASSRPQGRSNQPQHF

D gene: TRBD2
clone size: .
V gene: TRBV5-1
J gene: TRBJ2-1
CDR3 DNA: TGCGCCAGCACCCCGGTTAGGGCGGGAGGGGCCTACAATGAGCAGTTCTTC
CDR3 protein: CASTPVRAGGAYNEQFF